The 25 T cell receptor beta chains below come from one sample, sequenced in a study of human T cells and chemical hapten exposure. In TCRdb, the RACE reads were re-called with MiXCR into one record per CDR3 protein. The table shows under 200,000 distinct CDR3 sequences, with about 14% occurring only once. Time point in this sample: patch test 1, 2 weeks after DPC sensitization. Treatment indicated: therapeutic diphenylcyclopropenone sensitization with weekly scalp DPC. The source was whole blood, collected in connection with sensitization to the hapten diphenylcyclopropenone (DPC). The receptors were sampled from a woman aged 25 to 39 with alopecia areata. Some clones in this sample may be carry-over from other donors' samples.

This clonotype has more than one count but fewer than ten. This chain uses TRBV11-3 with TRBJ1-3; no clear D gene. The CDR3 consists of 14 residues. Per germline, CDR1 SGHNT and CDR2 YENEEA. V lost 5 bases, J lost 0 bases, and 8 bases lay in between. The CDR3 sequence: CASSPLPSGNTIYF. The CDR3 bases are TGTGCCAGCAGCCCCCTTCCCTCTGGAAACACCATATATTTT.

This clonotype has just a few counts. The V gene is TRBV7-9, the J gene TRBJ1-5; D is possibly TRBD1 (6 bases). Trimming took off 4 bases at V and 6 bases at J, with 16 bases between the two ends. This CDR3 comprises 15 residues. Germline lookup yields CDR1 SEHNR and CDR2 FQNEAQ (reference sequence). This CDR3 reads CASSSLGGTGQPQHF. The CDR3 DNA reads TGTGCCAGCAGCTCCTTAGGGGGTACAGGTCAGCCCCAGCATTTT.

This clonotype was counted between two and nine times. This sequence joins TRBV5-1 and TRBJ2-2, with 7 bases identical to TRBD1. The V and J ends lost 4 bases and 3 bases, in that order; junction bases with no gene match: 6. Looked up from germline, CDR1 is SGHRS and CDR2 is YFSETQ. This CDR3 region has 15 residues. This CDR3 is CASSVPTGDTGELFF. The CDR3 nucleotides are TGCGCCAGCAGCGTCCCCACAGGGGACACCGGGGAGCTGTTTTTT.

This clonotype was found many times. The V gene is TRBV29-1, the J gene TRBJ1-1, with D possibly matching TRBD1 (5 bases). CDR1 is SQVTM and CDR2 is ANQGSEA in the germline V gene. There are 13 residues in the CDR3. The germline V and J ends were trimmed by 6 bases and 4 bases, with 15 bases remaining between them. In DNA, the CDR3 is TGCAGCGTGCGAAGTGGGGGGTCCACTGAAGCTTTCTTT. Its protein is CSVRSGGSTEAFF.

This clonotype turned up a few times. This sequence joins TRBV11-3 and TRBJ2-4; 7 bases are shared with TRBD1. This CDR3 has 18 amino acids. Unmatched junction bases numbered 13, after V lost 5 bases and J lost 0 bases. The germline gives CDR1 SGHNT, CDR2 YENEEA. CDR3 region: CASSVFSGTALAKNIQYF. DNA for the CDR3: TGTGCCAGCAGCGTGTTTTCCGGGACAGCCCTAGCCAAAAACATTCAGTACTTC. Full variable domain (missing parts from reference TRBV11-3 and TRBJ2-4): EAGVVQSPRYKIIEKKQPVAFWCNPISGHNTLYWYLQNLGQGPELLIRYENEEAVDDSQLPKDRFSAERLKGVDSTLKIQPAELGDSAVYLCASSVFSGTALAKNIQYFGAGTRLSVL.

On this clonotype: Likely a read error: the CDR3 ends without its conserved phenylalanine or tryptophan. The rearrangement links TRBV7-7 to TRBJ2-7; D remains unclear. The CDR3 loop spans 14 amino acids. Germline CDR1 reads SSHAT; CDR2 reads FNYEAQ (reference sequence). The CDR3 spells CASSLANSPYEQYS. The CDR3 DNA sequence: TGTGCTAGCAGCTTAGCCAATTCCCCCTACGAGCAGTACTCC.

This clonotype was seen repeatedly, ten times or more. This chain connects TRBV6-2 or TRBV6-3 to TRBJ1-1; D unclear. Between the trimmed V and J ends, which lost 4 bases and 4 bases, there was a span of 13 bases. CDR3 size: 14 residues. Germline CDR1 MNHEY, CDR2 SVGEGT. The CDR3 here is CASSSAVRGTEAFF. DNA for the CDR3: TGTGCCAGCAGTTCCGCGGTACGCGGCACTGAAGCTTTCTTT.

This clonotype was detected many times. The J gene is TRBJ2-2, the V gene TRBV5-1; D call uncertain. The CDR3 is made up of 14 amino acids. Germline CDR1 SGHRS, CDR2 YFSETQ. Trimming pared 6 bases from V and 0 bases from J, leaving 9 bases between. CDR3 protein: CASTPSTNTGELFF. The DNA for the CDR3 is TGCGCCAGCACTCCAAGTACGAACACCGGGGAGCTGTTTTTT.

This clonotype occurred many times. The chain couples TRBV28 to TRBJ2-1; D remains ambiguous. The CDR3 totals 12 residues. Germline CDR1 is MDHEN and CDR2 is SYDVKM. With 4 bases removed from V and 13 bases from J, the gap between germline ends came to 14 bases. CDR3 loop: CASSSPGDSQFF. DNA for the CDR3: TGTGCCAGCAGTTCCCCTGGGGATTCTCAGTTCTTC.

CDR3 bases: TGTGCCAGCAGCCCACGGACAGTTGCAACTAATGAAAAACTGTTTTTT. It yields the protein CASSPRTVATNEKLFF. The chain employs TRBV11-2 and TRBJ1-4; TRBD1 is a possible D gene (6 bases). The CDR3 contains 16 residues. Trimming shortened V by 5 bases and J by 0 bases, and 13 bases separated the two germline ends. Germline V gene lookup returns CDR1 SGHAT and CDR2 FQNNGV.

This clonotype was detected only a few times. The genes are TRBV7-9 and TRBJ2-1; 10 nucleotides line up with TRBD2. This CDR3 region has 13 residues. The V segment lost 5 bases and the J segment 9 bases; nucleotides outside the gene matches: 4. Germline lookup yields CDR1 SEHNR and CDR2 FQNEAQ (reference sequence). CDR3 residues: CASSEGLASEQFF. DNA of the CDR3: TGTGCCAGCAGCGAGGGACTAGCGAGTGAGCAGTTCTTC.

With respect to this clonotype: Germline is not matched at one junction end, which may reflect a read error. The chain recombines TRBV6-4 with TRBJ1-5; D may be TRBD1 (6 bases). The CDR3 totals 13 residues. Per the germline V gene, CDR1 is MRHNA and CDR2 is SNTAGT. In DNA, the CDR3 is TGTGCCAGCGCCCCGGGGGCAAATCGGCCCCAGCATTTT. This sequence encodes CASAPGANRPQHF.

There are a few counts of this clonotype. V gene TRBV28 combines with J gene TRBJ2-1; the D gene is possibly TRBD1 (5 bases). The CDR3 sequence is 14 residues long. From germline, CDR1 is MDHEN and CDR2 SYDVKM. Trimming pared 8 bases from V and 0 bases from J, leaving 11 bases between. CDR3 amino acids: CASLGANSYNEQFF. CDR3 coding DNA: TGTGCCAGCTTAGGGGCCAACTCCTACAATGAGCAGTTCTTC.

The sample holds many counts of this clonotype. The chain links TRBV4-3 to TRBJ1-2; TRBD1 matches at 8 bases. V gave up 3 bases and J gave up 0 bases; unmatched junction bases: 9. The CDR3 extends over 17 amino acids. The germline CDR1 and CDR2 sequences are LGHNA and YSLEER. In DNA, the CDR3 is TGCGCCAGCAGCCACGGGACAGGCGTACCAGCTAACTATGGCTACACCTTC. Residues: CASSHGTGVPANYGYTF.

CDR3 sequence: CASSPVGQIYEQYF. The CDR3 DNA sequence: TGTGCCAGCTCACCTGTCGGACAGATCTACGAGCAGTACTTC. The chain links TRBV18 to TRBJ2-7; D possibly corresponds to TRBD1 (6 bases). V dropped 3 bases and J dropped 3 bases, with 12 bases sitting between them. Germline V gene lookup returns CDR1 KGHSH and CDR2 LQKENI. This CDR3 spans 14 amino acids. The full variable domain, in which reference TRBV18 and TRBJ2-7 provide the parts outside the CDR3, is NAGVMQNPRHLVRRRGQEARLRCSPMKGHSHVYWYRQLPEEGLKFMVYLQKENIIDESGMPKERFSAEFPKEGPSILRIQQVVRGDSAAYFCASSPVGQIYEQYFGPGTRLTVT.

This clonotype has more than one count but fewer than ten. V gene TRBV4-3 combines with J gene TRBJ2-2, with 8 positions matching TRBD1. The CDR3 extends over 15 amino acids. Germline values: CDR1 LGHNA, CDR2 YSLEER. V was clipped by 2 bases and J by 4 bases; unmatched bases: 3. CDR3 protein: CASSQSQGATGELFF. The CDR3 DNA is TGCGCCAGCAGCCAAAGCCAGGGGGCCACCGGGGAGCTGTTTTTT.

The chain has TRBV5-1 and TRBJ1-5, with a tentative D call TRBD1 (6 bases). The CDR3 covers 13 residues. Germline V lookup: CDR1 SGHRS, CDR2 YFSETQ. The V end was cut by 4 bases, the J end by 4 bases, with 9 bases between. CDR3 protein: CASSEQGNQPQHF. CDR3 nucleotide sequence: TGCGCCAGCAGCGAACAGGGTAATCAGCCCCAGCATTTT.

As to this clonotype: Just one base apart from a much larger clone, this may be a read error. V usage is TRBV6-2 or TRBV6-3 and J usage is TRBJ2-3; 13 nucleotides line up with TRBD2. This CDR3 spans 15 amino acids. From germline, CDR1 is MNHEY and CDR2 SVGEGT. V lost 4 bases to trimming and J lost 6 bases; unmatched junction nucleotides: 4. CDR3 bases: TGTGCCAGCAGTTTCGGGACTAGCGGGATGGATACGCAGTATTTT. Its translation: CASSFGTSGMDTQYF.

The chain has TRBV11-3 and TRBJ2-3; 12 bases align to TRBD2. Germline CDR1 and CDR2: SGHNT and YENEEA. The CDR3 runs to 16 residues. With 4 bases clipped from V and 6 bases from J, the junction kept 8 bases outside the gene matches. CDR3 sequence (DNA): TGTGCCAGCAGCTCCCCTCTAGCGGGGGGGTTGGATACGCAGTATTTT. It codes for CASSSPLAGGLDTQYF. Using reference TRBV11-3 and TRBJ2-3 for the parts outside the CDR3, the full variable domain is EAGVVQSPRYKIIEKKQPVAFWCNPISGHNTLYWYLQNLGQGPELLIRYENEEAVDDSQLPKDRFSAERLKGVDSTLKIQPAELGDSAVYLCASSSPLAGGLDTQYFGPGTRLTVL.

The chain recombines TRBV12-5 with TRBJ1-5; no reliable D call. V dropped 5 bases and J dropped 4 bases, with 3 bases sitting between them. The CDR3 sequence is 11 residues long. CDR1 LGHNT and CDR2 FRNRAP come from the germline V gene. CDR3 nucleotide sequence: TGTGCTAGTGGTCTTAATCAGCCCCAGCATTTT. It specifies CASGLNQPQHF.

This clonotype has more than one count but fewer than ten. The chain has TRBV6-6 and TRBJ1-4; D might be TRBD1 (6 bases). Trimming pared 3 bases from V and 8 bases from J, leaving 13 bases between. The CDR3 extends over 14 amino acids. In germline, CDR1 is MNHNY, CDR2 SVGAGI (reference sequence). The CDR3 DNA follows: TGTGCCAGCAGTTATCGGGGGCCGGGAGAAAAACTGTTTTTT. It yields the protein CASSYRGPGEKLFF.

This clonotype turned up a few times. The rearrangement links TRBV10-1 to TRBJ2-3, with a tentative D call TRBD2 (5 bases). The CDR3 spans 14 residues. Germline lookup yields CDR1 WNHNN and CDR2 SYGVQD (reference sequence). The ends were cut back, 0 bases at V and 2 bases at J, with 6 bases in the middle. This CDR3 is CASSESRDTDTQYF. CDR3 DNA: TGCGCCAGCAGTGAGTCCCGGGACACAGATACGCAGTATTTT.

A few counts support this clonotype. The gene calls are TRBV10-3 and TRBJ2-2; TRBD2 matches at 7 bases. The germline V gene encodes CDR1 ENHRY and CDR2 SYGVKD. The CDR3 loop spans 14 amino acids. Germline trimming cut 7 bases from V and 5 bases from J; bases unmatched to any gene: 7. CDR3: CAITAGEGTGELFF. The CDR3 DNA follows: TGTGCCATCACGGCGGGAGAAGGGACCGGGGAGCTGTTTTTT.

This chain links TRBV28 with TRBJ2-3; TRBD2 matches at 10 bases. V gave up 2 bases and J gave up 2 bases; unmatched junction bases: 7. The CDR3 consists of 17 residues. Germline CDR1 MDHEN, CDR2 SYDVKM. CDR3 amino acids: CASSLKREGPITDTQYF. The CDR3 region has the DNA TGTGCCAGCAGTTTAAAGCGGGAGGGCCCAATCACAGATACGCAGTATTTT.

The chain employs TRBV12-3 or TRBV12-4 and TRBJ2-2; either TRBD1 or TRBD2 may fit D (5 bases each). Trimming took 1 base from V and 3 from J, leaving 12 bases between them. This CDR3 contains 16 residues. The CDR3 nucleotides are TGTGCCAGCAGTTTAGTCCCGGGGCGGCACACCGGGGAGCTGTTTTTT. Its translation: CASSLVPGRHTGELFF.